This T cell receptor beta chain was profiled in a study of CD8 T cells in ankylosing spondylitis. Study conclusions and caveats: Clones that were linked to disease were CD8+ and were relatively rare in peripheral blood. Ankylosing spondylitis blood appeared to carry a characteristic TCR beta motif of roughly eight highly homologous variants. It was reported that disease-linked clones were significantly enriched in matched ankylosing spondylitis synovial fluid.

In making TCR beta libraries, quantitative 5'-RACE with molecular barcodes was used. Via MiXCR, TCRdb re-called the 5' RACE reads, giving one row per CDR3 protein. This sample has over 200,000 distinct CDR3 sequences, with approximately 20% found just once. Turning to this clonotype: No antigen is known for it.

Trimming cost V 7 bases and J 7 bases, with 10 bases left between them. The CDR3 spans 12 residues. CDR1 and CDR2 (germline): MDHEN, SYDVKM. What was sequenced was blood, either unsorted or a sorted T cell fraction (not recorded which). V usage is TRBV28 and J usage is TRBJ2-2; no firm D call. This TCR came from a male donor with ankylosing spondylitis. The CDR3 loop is CASIDRVGELFF. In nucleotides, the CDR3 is TGTGCCAGCATAGATCGGGTCGGGGAGCTGTTTTTT.